A single T cell receptor (beta chain) is shown here with its context. Its specificity is not known. Per germline, CDR1 SGHTA and CDR2 FQGNSA. V dropped 5 bases and J dropped 4 bases, with 30 bases sitting between them. This CDR3 spans 19 amino acids. Assay: immunoSEQ multiplex PCR; the TCRdb copy retains only in-frame clones and omits some. The top ten clones hold 20% of a sample with 75,000 to 80,000 clones, 70% to 90% of them seen once. This sample stems from a study of T cells in localized non-small cell lung cancer. Study-level points and caveats: There were a median about 53 of the top 100 tumor clones appearing in adjacent lung.

This clonotype was obtained from a woman aged 40-69 years with stage I squamous cell lung carcinoma. The material was peripheral blood, obtained before any cancer treatment. The chain carries TRBV7-2 and TRBJ2-7; possible D gene TRBD2, 6 bases. The CDR3 region has the DNA TGTGCCAGCAGCAGTCGTGGGGGGTCCTACATTCCCCCCCCTTACGAGCAGTACTTC. Its protein product is CASSSRGGSYIPPPYEQYF.